This TCR beta chain was documented in a study of blood T cell repertoires in COVID-19. On the study more broadly: Samples of COVID-19 (acute and convalescent) were obtained from the United States, Italy and Spain.

V was shortened by 3 bases and J by 0 bases, with 8 bases between the two germline ends. The CDR3 extends over 14 amino acids. Germline lookup yields CDR1 MGHRA and CDR2 YSYEKL. Cohorts were based on clinical histories the participants reported. Individuals in the exposed group had encountered a COVID-19 case within 2 weeks preceding study entry. Under the authors' procedure: Scientists estimated how many nucleated cells there were by amplifying reference gene primers. Profiling relied on immunoSEQ multiplex PCR, and the TCRdb table lists in-frame clones only, not all of them. From that table come the V and J calls and clone size; the DNA was used to work out D and trimming. The data hold some 320,000 clones, with about 85% observed a single time.

The chain joins TRBV4-1 to TRBJ1-1, with D perhaps matching TRBD1 (5 bases). The receptor comes from a young woman who had been exposed to COVID-19. The source material was PBMCs or T cells enriched from blood (not recorded which). DNA of the CDR3: TGCGCCAGCAGCCATGGACAACTGAACACTGAAGCTTTCTTT. Translated, it gives CASSHGQLNTEAFF.